Listed here are 14 T cell receptor beta chains from one sample, sequenced in a study of cytomegalovirus exposure and HLA in healthy donors. Libraries were prepared by immunoSEQ multiplex PCR; TCRdb keeps only in-frame clonotypes and omits some of them. The repertoire holds under 200,000 clones, about 90% seen once, with about 3% in the top ten. The sample consisted of PBMCs. Source of these receptors: a young woman in good health and CMV-seropositive.

CDR3 nucleotides: TGTGCCAGCAGCCGACACGGGACAGCAACTAGCACAGATACGCAGTATTTT. Protein: CASSRHGTATSTDTQYF. J is TRBJ2-3 and V is TRBV7-2, with TRBD1 identical over 7 bases. CDR1 and CDR2 from the germline V gene are SGHTA and FQGNSA. This CDR3 spans 17 amino acids. J lost 0 bases, V lost 5 bases, and 11 bases had no gene match.

J is TRBJ2-5 and V is TRBV15, with 9 bases fitting TRBD1. CDR3 length equals 15 residues. The junction had 6 bases not matched to a gene; V was cut back by 2 bases and J by 5 bases. In germline, CDR1 is LNHNV, CDR2 YYDKDF (reference sequence). CDR3 sequence: CATSRPSDRGETQYF. CDR3 nucleotide sequence: TGTGCCACCAGCAGACCTTCGGACAGGGGTGAGACCCAGTACTTC.

J is TRBJ2-7 and V is TRBV27; tentatively, D is TRBD2 (6 bases). Germline CDR1 MNHEY, CDR2 SMNVEV (reference sequence). V shed 5 bases and J shed 3 bases, with 14 bases lying between them. The CDR3 covers 14 residues. Here the CDR3 reads CASSPTGTLYEQYF. Here the CDR3 DNA reads TGTGCCAGCAGTCCAACCGGGACTCTCTACGAGCAGTACTTC.

V gene TRBV6-1 combines with J gene TRBJ1-3; possible D gene TRBD1, 6 bases. The CDR3 has 14 residues. In germline, CDR1 is MNHNS, CDR2 SASEGT. The V end lost 5 bases, the J end lost 4 bases, and 12 bases lay between the germline ends. CDR3 in amino acids: CASSTAGAGNTIYF. For the CDR3, the DNA is TGTGCCAGCAGTACCGCAGGGGCCGGAAACACCATATATTTT.

The chain carries TRBV5-8 and TRBJ1-5; the match to TRBD1 covers 8 bases. J was trimmed by 2 bases and V by 0 bases; bases with no gene match: 7. The CDR3 loop spans 17 amino acids. The germline CDR1 and CDR2 sequences are SGHTS and YDEGEE. This CDR3 is CASSLGTGNRGNQPQHF. CDR3 nucleotide sequence: TGTGCCAGCAGCTTGGGGACAGGGAATCGGGGCAATCAGCCCCAGCATTTT.

The sample holds one count of this clone. The J gene is TRBJ2-7, the V gene TRBV27; 9 nucleotides line up with TRBD2. V lost 3 bases to trimming and J lost 3 bases; unmatched junction nucleotides: 6. CDR3 length: 15 amino acids. In germline, CDR1 is MNHEY, CDR2 SMNVEV (reference sequence). DNA for the CDR3: TGTGCCAGCAGTTTTTTAGCGGGAGAGGGCTACGAGCAGTACTTC. The encoded protein is CASSFLAGEGYEQYF.

This chain joins TRBV18 and TRBJ2-3; TRBD1 aligns across 7 bases. This CDR3 contains 17 residues. The germline V gene has CDR1 KGHSH and CDR2 LQKENI. V shed 3 bases, J shed 5 bases, and the junction held 14 bases outside the gene matches. The CDR3 nucleotides are TGTGCCAGCTCACCGACCCGAGGGGGCAGGGATAGAGATACGCAGTATTTT. It is translated as CASSPTRGGRDRDTQYF.

Worth noting for this clone: Here the CDR3 omits its conserved ending phenylalanine or tryptophan, so a read error is the likely source. The chain joins TRBV2 to TRBJ1-6, with D possibly being TRBD1 (6 bases). Trimming left V 5 bases short and J 10 bases short, with 18 bases between. Looked up from germline, CDR1 is SNHLY and CDR2 is FYNNEI. This CDR3 region has 15 residues. Here the CDR3 DNA reads TGTGCCAGCAGTACTGAGCAGGGGCGGCGGTCACCCCTCCACGTT. It specifies CASSTEQGRRSPLHV.

The chain carries TRBV18 and TRBJ2-7; TRBD2 might be the D (6 bases). Germline CDR1 KGHSH, CDR2 LQKENI. The V end lost 1 base, the J end lost 1 base, and 14 bases lay between the germline ends. The CDR3 totals 16 residues. CDR3 coding DNA: TGTGCCAGCTCACCACAGCCGGGGGTTGAATCCTACGAGCAGTACTTC. Protein: CASSPQPGVESYEQYF.

The V and J genes are TRBV9 and TRBJ2-1, with D maybe TRBD1 (7 bases). This CDR3 spans 12 amino acids. The V end was cut by 0 bases, the J end by 15 bases, with 13 bases between. Germline loops: CDR1 SGDLS, CDR2 YYNGEE. The CDR3 spells CASSVAGGLPFF. The CDR3 DNA reads TGTGCCAGCAGCGTAGCAGGGGGACTTCCGTTCTTC. Full variable domain (remainder filled in from reference TRBV9 and TRBJ2-1): DSGVTQTPKHLITATGQRVTLRCSPRSGDLSVYWYQQSLDQGLQFLIQYYNGEERAKGNILERFSAQQFPDLHSELNLSSLELGDSALYFCASSVAGGLPFFGPGTRLTVL.

This clone is a singleton in its sample. One junction end disagrees with the germline gene, perhaps due to a read error. The rearrangement links TRBV28 to TRBJ1-1, with 10 bases that match TRBD1. The CDR3 runs 17 residues. Germline V gene lookup returns CDR1 MDHEN and CDR2 SYDVKM. CDR3 sequence: CASRLYSAGTGVAEAFF. The CDR3 region has the DNA TGTGCCAGCAGATTATACTCCGCCGGGACAGGGGTGGCTGAAGCTTTCTTT.

The CDR3 is CASSWDGSSYEQYF. The CDR3, as DNA: TGTGCCAGCAGTTGGGACGGGAGCTCCTACGAGCAGTACTTC. J is TRBJ2-7 and V is TRBV7-2; weak D call: TRBD2 (6 bases). V was shortened by 6 bases and J by 0 bases, with 12 bases between the two germline ends. This CDR3 spans 14 amino acids. Germline lookup yields CDR1 SGHTA and CDR2 FQGNSA.

This chain links TRBV5-1 with TRBJ2-1; 8 bases map to TRBD2. With V trimmed by 3 bases and J by 9 bases, 14 bases remained unmatched. Per germline, CDR1 SGHRS and CDR2 YFSETQ. This CDR3 has 16 residues. CDR3 DNA sequence: TGCGCCAGCAGCTCCCCAGGTAGCGGGGCGGTTGGTGAGCAGTTCTTC. The encoded protein is CASSSPGSGAVGEQFF.

This clone has only one observation. The chain has TRBV10-2 and TRBJ2-1, with D possibly matching TRBD1 (5 bases). V lost 4 bases and J 9 bases, leaving 13 bases between the germline ends. The CDR3 has 13 residues. Germline-derived CDR1 and CDR2 are WSHSY and SAAADI. DNA for the CDR3: TGCGCCAGCAGTGGGAAGGGGCTCGGTGAGCAGTTCTTC. Encoded protein: CASSGKGLGEQFF.